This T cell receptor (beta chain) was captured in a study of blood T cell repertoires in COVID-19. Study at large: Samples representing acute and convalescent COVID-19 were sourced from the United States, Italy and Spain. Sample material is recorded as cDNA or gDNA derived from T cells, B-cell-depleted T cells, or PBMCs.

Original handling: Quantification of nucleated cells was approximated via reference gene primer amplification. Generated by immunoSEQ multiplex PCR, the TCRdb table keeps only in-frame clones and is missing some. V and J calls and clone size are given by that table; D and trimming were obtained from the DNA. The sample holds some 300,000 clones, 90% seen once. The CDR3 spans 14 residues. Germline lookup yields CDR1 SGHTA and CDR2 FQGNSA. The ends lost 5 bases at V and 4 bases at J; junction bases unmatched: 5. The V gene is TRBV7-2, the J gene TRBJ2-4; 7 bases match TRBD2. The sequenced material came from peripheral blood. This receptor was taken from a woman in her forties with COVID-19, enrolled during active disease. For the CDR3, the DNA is TGTGCCAGCAGCGCCCAGGGAGGGAAAAACATTCAGTACTTC. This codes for CASSAQGGKNIQYF.